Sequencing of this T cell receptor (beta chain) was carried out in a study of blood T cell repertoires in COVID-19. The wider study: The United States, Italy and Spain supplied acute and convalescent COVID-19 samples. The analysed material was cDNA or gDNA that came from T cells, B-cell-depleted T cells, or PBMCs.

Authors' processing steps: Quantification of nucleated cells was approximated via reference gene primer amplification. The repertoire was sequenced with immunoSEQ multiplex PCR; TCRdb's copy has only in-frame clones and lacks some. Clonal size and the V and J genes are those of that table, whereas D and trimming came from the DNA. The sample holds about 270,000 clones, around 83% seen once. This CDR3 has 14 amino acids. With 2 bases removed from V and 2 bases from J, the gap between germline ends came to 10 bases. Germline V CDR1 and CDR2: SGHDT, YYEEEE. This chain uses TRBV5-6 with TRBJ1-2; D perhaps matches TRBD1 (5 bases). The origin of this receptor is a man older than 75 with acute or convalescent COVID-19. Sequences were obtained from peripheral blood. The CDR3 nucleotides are TGTGCCAGCAGCTTAGGGCCAGGGAACTATGGCTACACCTTC. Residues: CASSLGPGNYGYTF.